These 23 T cell receptor beta chains share one sample of origin, sequenced in a study of blood T cell repertoires in COVID-19. Clones were sequenced by immunoSEQ multiplex PCR, and TCRdb holds only the in-frame ones, with some missing. The data hold 190,000 or so clones, with around four fifths observed a single time. The specimen sequenced was peripheral blood. Source of these receptors: a man in his sixties with COVID-19, enrolled during active disease.

This clone appeared once. The V gene is TRBV4-3, the J gene TRBJ1-6, with TRBD1 matching 7 bases. With 0 bases clipped from V and 5 bases from J, the junction kept 7 bases outside the gene matches. The germline CDR1 and CDR2 sequences are LGHNA and YSLEER. The CDR3 is 17 amino acids. In nucleotides, the CDR3 is TGCGCCAGCAGCCAAGATTATCCAGGGGGAGATAATTCACCCCTCCACTTT. It yields the protein CASSQDYPGGDNSPLHF.

The chain links TRBV18 to TRBJ1-2, with 8 bases matching TRBD1. CDR1 and CDR2 (germline): KGHSH, LQKENI. V lost 4 bases to trimming and J lost 6 bases; unmatched junction nucleotides: 4. The CDR3 has 13 amino acids. The DNA of the CDR3 is TGTGCCAGCTCACTGGGACAGGCCAATGGCTACACCTTC. The encoded protein is CASSLGQANGYTF.

The chain uses TRBV4-3 and TRBJ2-2, with unresolved D. Trimming took off 0 bases at V and 4 bases at J, with 12 bases between the two ends. Germline V CDR1 and CDR2: LGHNA, YSLEER. The CDR3 sequence is 16 residues long. CDR3 DNA sequence: TGCGCCAGCAGCCAAGACGGGTCAGTTAGCACCGGGGAGCTGTTTTTT. Translating gives CASSQDGSVSTGELFF.

Only one count was recorded for this clone. The V gene is TRBV4-3, the J gene TRBJ2-7, with 7 bases fitting TRBD1. With V trimmed by 1 base and J by 7 bases, 4 bases remained unmatched. The CDR3 has 13 residues. Per germline, CDR1 LGHNA and CDR2 YSLEER. CDR3 region: CASSQATGREQYF. CDR3 in DNA: TGCGCCAGCAGCCAAGCGACAGGGCGGGAGCAGTACTTC.

V gene TRBV4-1 combines with J gene TRBJ1-4; D may be TRBD1 (5 bases). This CDR3 spans 15 amino acids. Trimming removed 1 base at V and 3 bases at J, with 9 bases between. Germline-derived CDR1 and CDR2 are MGHRA and YSYEKL. The chain's CDR3 is CASSQAQAPNEKLFF. The DNA of the CDR3 is TGCGCCAGCAGCCAAGCACAGGCTCCTAATGAAAAACTGTTTTTT.

The chain is built from TRBV9 and TRBJ1-5, with D perhaps TRBD1 (6 bases). CDR1 and CDR2 (germline): SGDLS, YYNGEE. With 4 bases removed from V and 0 bases from J, the gap between germline ends came to 14 bases. This CDR3 is built from 16 residues. Here the CDR3 DNA reads TGTGCCAGCAGCTCCACAGGGTTGGGTAGCAATCAGCCCCAGCATTTT. Protein: CASSSTGLGSNQPQHF.

The chain links TRBV18 to TRBJ2-7; 7 bases fit TRBD1. Germline trimming cut 2 bases from V and 4 bases from J; bases unmatched to any gene: 5. CDR3 size: 14 residues. CDR1 is KGHSH and CDR2 is LQKENI in the germline V gene. The DNA of the CDR3 is TGTGCCAGCTCACCATCTACAGGGGCTTACGAGCAGTACTTC. Encoded protein: CASSPSTGAYEQYF. Based on the CDR3 plus reference TRBV18 and TRBJ2-7, the full variable domain is NAGVMQNPRHLVRRRGQEARLRCSPMKGHSHVYWYRQLPEEGLKFMVYLQKENIIDESGMPKERFSAEFPKEGPSILRIQQVVRGDSAAYFCASSPSTGAYEQYFGPGTRLTVT.

The V and J genes are TRBV28 and TRBJ1-4; D is ambiguous. The CDR3 totals 12 residues. Germline values: CDR1 MDHEN, CDR2 SYDVKM. Trimming pared 10 bases from V and 5 bases from J, leaving 11 bases between. For the CDR3, the DNA is TGTGCCACTACGGAGGAGAATGAAAAACTGTTTTTT. It specifies CATTEENEKLFF.

In the case of this clone: Its ends do not fully match the called genes, so a read error is possible. The V gene is TRBV7-2, the J gene TRBJ2-7; 7 bases line up with TRBD1. CDR3 length: 14 residues. In germline, CDR1 is SGHTA, CDR2 FQGNSA. CDR3 loop: CASSLDFTGVEQYF. In DNA, the CDR3 is TGTGCCAGCAGTTTAGACTTTACAGGGGTCGAGCAGTACTTC.

The genes are TRBV12-3 or TRBV12-4 and TRBJ1-2, with D perhaps TRBD1 (5 bases). This CDR3 is 13 amino acids long. V lost 7 bases and J lost 4, with 13 bases in between. The chain's CDR3 is CASTNRKLYGYTF. The CDR3, as DNA: TGTGCCAGCACCAACAGGAAACTCTATGGCTACACCTTC.

V and J are TRBV19 and TRBJ1-5; 8 bases align to TRBD1. Germline CDR1 LNHDA, CDR2 SQIVND (reference sequence). The length of the CDR3 is 15 residues. V was clipped by 6 bases and J by 3 bases; unmatched bases: 7. In DNA form, the CDR3 reads TGTGCCAGTAGAACGACAGGGGCCCACAATCAGCCCCAGCATTTT. Amino acids: CASRTTGAHNQPQHF. The full variable domain, completed using reference TRBV19 and TRBJ1-5, is DGGITQSPKYLFRKEGQNVTLSCEQNLNHDAMYWYRQDPGQGLRLIYYSQIVNDFQKGDIAEGYSVSREKKESFPLTVTSAQKNPTAFYLCASRTTGAHNQPQHFGDGTRLSIL.

The rearrangement links TRBV18 to TRBJ1-1, with D perhaps matching TRBD1 (5 bases). The CDR3 extends over 14 amino acids. Germline loops: CDR1 KGHSH, CDR2 LQKENI. V lost 1 base to trimming and J lost 4 bases, with 10 bases between them. The CDR3 DNA is TGTGCCAGCTCACCACAAACAGGCGCCACTGAAGCTTTCTTT. This encodes CASSPQTGATEAFF.

The chain recombines TRBV5-1 with TRBJ2-3, with 7 nucleotides matching TRBD1. After removal of 0 bases from V and 2 bases from J, the junction contained 6 bases not matched to a gene. CDR3 length: 16 amino acids. Germline values: CDR1 SGHRS, CDR2 YFSETQ. The CDR3 DNA reads as TGCGCCAGCAGCTTGGGGGACAGCAAAGCCACAGATACGCAGTATTTT. The encoded protein is CASSLGDSKATDTQYF.

The CDR3, as DNA: TGTGCCAGCAGCGTCGGACCAGGGCAGGACTATGGCTACACCTTC. This gives the protein CASSVGPGQDYGYTF. This chain links TRBV5-4 with TRBJ1-2; weak D call: TRBD1 (5 bases). The CDR3 is 15 amino acids. From germline, CDR1 is SGHNT and CDR2 YYREEE (reference sequence). Trimming shortened V by 4 bases and J by 3 bases, and 16 bases separated the two germline ends.

V gene TRBV28 combines with J gene TRBJ1-5; TRBD1 matches 10 bases. Germline V gene sequence: CDR1 MDHEN, CDR2 SYDVKM. CDR3 length: 13 amino acids. V lost 11 bases, J lost 4 bases, and 5 bases stayed unmatched. For the CDR3, the DNA is TGTGCCGCGAGGACAGGGGGGAATCAGCCCCAGCATTTT. Its protein is CAARTGGNQPQHF.

The V call is TRBV5-1, the J call TRBJ2-1, with D maybe TRBD2 (5 bases). V was clipped by 3 bases and J by 10 bases, with 14 bases between them. CDR1 and CDR2 from the germline V gene are SGHRS and YFSETQ. This CDR3 is built from 13 residues. CDR3 bases: TGCGCCAGCAGCTGGGAGACACTGGGGGAGCAGTTCTTC. Protein sequence: CASSWETLGEQFF.

This clone has only a few counts. This chain uses TRBV5-1 with TRBJ1-6, with D unresolved. CDR1 SGHRS and CDR2 YFSETQ come from the germline V gene. Trimming pared 0 bases from V and 0 bases from J, leaving 4 bases between. The CDR3 sequence is 15 residues long. The CDR3 loop is CASSLVSSYNSPLHF. The CDR3 DNA is TGCGCCAGCAGCTTGGTTAGCTCCTATAATTCACCCCTCCACTTT.

CDR3 sequence (DNA): TGTGCTAGTGGCCTCAGGGGAGAGCAGTACTTC. Translation gives CASGLRGEQYF. The chain employs TRBV12-5 and TRBJ2-7; maybe TRBD1 (6 bases). Trimming took off 6 bases at V and 7 bases at J, with 10 bases between the two ends. This CDR3 has 11 residues. Germline assignment: CDR1 LGHNT and CDR2 FRNRAP. The variable domain in full, completed from reference TRBV12-5 and TRBJ2-7, reads DARVTQTPRHKVTEMGQEVTMRCQPILGHNTVFWYRQTMMQGLELLAYFRNRAPLDDSGMPKDRFSAEMPDATLATLKIQPSEPRDSAVYFCASGLRGEQYFGPGTRLTVT.

The chain uses TRBV27 and TRBJ1-4; D is perhaps TRBD1 (5 bases). This CDR3 is 15 amino acids long. Germline CDR1 reads MNHEY; CDR2 reads SMNVEV (reference sequence). The germline V and J ends were trimmed by 6 bases and 3 bases, with 14 bases remaining between them. The CDR3 nucleotides are TGTGCCAGCAGCCCCCGTCGGGGGTCTAATGAAAAACTGTTTTTT. It yields the protein CASSPRRGSNEKLFF.

This clone has a single count. The V gene is TRBV20-1, the J gene TRBJ1-1; 7 bases are a match to TRBD1. V was pared by 5 bases and J by 6 bases, with 3 bases of the junction left unmatched. Per germline, CDR1 DFQATT and CDR2 SNEGSKA (reference sequence). CDR3 length: 11 residues. The CDR3 DNA follows: TGCAGTGCTTGGGACAGACCTGAAGCTTTCTTT. It is translated as CSAWDRPEAFF.

The DNA of the CDR3 is TGCGCCAGCAGTACAGGGAACACTGAAGCTTTCTTT. Protein sequence: CASSTGNTEAFF. The chain links TRBV10-2 to TRBJ1-1; possibly TRBD1 for D (5 bases). CDR1 is WSHSY, CDR2 SAAADI, per germline. V was clipped by 5 bases and J by 1 base, with 5 bases between them. This CDR3 has 12 amino acids.

This clone was seen only a few times. The J gene is TRBJ2-7, the V gene TRBV6-5; D may be TRBD1 (8 bases). Trimming removed 0 bases from V and 5 bases from J, with 14 bases in between. The CDR3 has 15 amino acids. Germline V gene data show CDR1 as MNHEY and CDR2 as SVGAGI. CDR3 coding DNA: TGTGCCAGCAGTTACTCGTACAGGGGGGGACACGAGCAGTACTTC. As protein: CASSYSYRGGHEQYF.

The rearrangement uses TRBV7-8 and TRBJ2-7, with a tentative D call TRBD2 (6 bases). Trimming removed 3 bases at V and 2 bases at J, with 11 bases between. Looked up from germline, CDR1 is SGHVS and CDR2 is FQNEAQ. This CDR3 region has 14 residues. The CDR3 here is CASSLPGLTYEQYF. The CDR3 nucleotides read TGTGCCAGCAGCTTGCCGGGACTGACCTACGAGCAGTACTTC. The full variable domain, in which reference TRBV7-8 and TRBJ2-7 provide the parts outside the CDR3, is GAGVSQSPRYKVAKRGQDVALRCDPISGHVSLFWYQQALGQGPEFLTYFQNEAQLDKSGLPSDRFFAERPEGSVSTLKIQRTQQEDSAVYLCASSLPGLTYEQYFGPGTRLTVT.